The 21 T cell receptor beta chains presented below share a single source sample, sequenced in a study of blood T cell repertoires in COVID-19. Sequencing used immunoSEQ multiplex PCR; TCRdb keeps in-frame clones, though not all of them. The table lists around 79,000 clones, around 89% of them singletons. Sequences were obtained from peripheral blood. The receptors originated from a man between 70 and 80 years old with active or convalescent COVID-19.

The chain carries TRBV30 and TRBJ1-6; 7 nucleotides agree with TRBD1. V dropped 0 bases and J dropped 4; count of bases not matched to a gene: 15. The CDR3 has 19 amino acids. Germline-derived CDR1 and CDR2 are GTSNPN and SVGIG (reference sequence). The CDR3 nucleotides are TGTGCCTGGAGTGTATCGGGACAGTACCGTTCTGTTTATAATTCACCCCTCCACTTT. This sequence encodes CAWSVSGQYRSVYNSPLHF.

The CDR3 here is CASSLGDSNYNEQFF. The CDR3 nucleotides are TGCGCCAGCAGCTTAGGGGACAGTAACTACAATGAGCAGTTCTTC. The J gene is TRBJ2-1, the V gene TRBV5-1; 7 nucleotides agree with TRBD1. Germline CDR1 reads SGHRS; CDR2 reads YFSETQ. The trim removed 2 bases at V and 3 bases at J, leaving 5 bases unmatched. CDR3 length equals 15 residues.

The chain carries TRBV28 and TRBJ2-5, with D possibly matching TRBD2 (6 bases). CDR3 length equals 15 residues. V dropped 3 bases and J dropped 2 bases, with 13 bases sitting between them. CDR1 and CDR2 from the germline V gene are MDHEN and SYDVKM. CDR3 nucleotide sequence: TGTGCCAGCAGTTTCGACGGGACTCCTCAAGAGACCCAGTACTTC. Its translation: CASSFDGTPQETQYF. The variable domain in full, with the rest retrieved from reference TRBV28 and TRBJ2-5, is DVKVTQSSRYLVKRTGEKVFLECVQDMDHENMFWYRQDPGLGLRLIYFSYDVKMKEKGDIPEGYSVSREKKERFSLILESASTNQTSMYLCASSFDGTPQETQYFGPGTRLLVL.

On this clone: This specimen includes other DNA sequences encoding the same CDR3. The gene calls are TRBV5-5 and TRBJ2-6, with TRBD1 matching over 9 bases. Germline values: CDR1 SGHKS, CDR2 YYEKEE (reference sequence). Trimming removed 4 bases from V and 3 bases from J; junction bases left unmatched: 5. The CDR3 totals 16 residues. CDR3 coding DNA: TGTGCCAGCAGCCTACAGGGGGCGGGTGGGGCCAACGTCCTGACTTTC. This translates into CASSLQGAGGANVLTF.

The rearrangement links TRBV6-1 to TRBJ2-5; 7 bases are shared with TRBD1. The junction had 8 bases not matched to a gene; V was cut back by 2 bases and J by 2 bases. This CDR3 has 16 residues. In germline, CDR1 is MNHNS, CDR2 SASEGT. The DNA for the CDR3 is TGTGCCAGCAGTGAAATTTCGACAGGGCTGCAAGAGACCCAGTACTTC. Amino acid sequence: CASSEISTGLQETQYF.

This sequence joins TRBV28 and TRBJ1-4; 7 bases are shared with TRBD1. The germline CDR1 and CDR2 sequences are MDHEN and SYDVKM. V was clipped by 7 bases and J by 7 bases; unmatched bases: 9. This CDR3 is built from 14 residues. CDR3 DNA: TGTGCCAGCAACCTCGGACAGGTTGCTGAAAAACTGTTTTTT. This encodes CASNLGQVAEKLFF.

This rearrangement joins TRBV29-1 to TRBJ2-7; D may be TRBD1 (7 bases). V gave up 4 bases and J gave up 3 bases, with 13 bases separating them. This CDR3 spans 13 amino acids. In germline, CDR1 is SQVTM, CDR2 ANQGSEA. The CDR3 DNA reads TGCAGCGTTGGCGGAGGGGGCGACTACGAGCAGTACTTC. Translation gives CSVGGGGDYEQYF.

The chain combines TRBV4-2 with TRBJ2-2, with TRBD2 identical over 7 bases. The CDR3 is made up of 16 amino acids. CDR1 is LGHNA, CDR2 YNFKEQ, per germline. The trim removed 2 bases at V and 2 bases at J, leaving 5 bases unmatched. DNA for the CDR3: TGTGCCAGCAGCCAACCACCTAGCGGTAACACCGGGGAGCTGTTTTTT. Translation: CASSQPPSGNTGELFF.

Note on this clone: A junction end diverges from the germline sequence, so it may reflect a read error. The same CDR3 arises from other DNA sequences in this sample as well. The V gene is TRBV28, the J gene TRBJ2-1; 10 bases match TRBD1. CDR1 and CDR2 (germline): MDHEN, SYDVKM. This CDR3 has 15 residues. The CDR3 nucleotides read TGTGCCAGCGGACTACCGGGACAGGGGATCGATGAACAGTTCTTC. It yields the protein CASGLPGQGIDEQFF.

The J gene is TRBJ2-4, the V gene TRBV5-6, with 8 bases aligning to TRBD1. Germline CDR1 SGHDT, CDR2 YYEEEE. J gave up 4 bases and V 1 base, and 4 bases lay outside the gene matches. This CDR3 spans 15 amino acids. The DNA for the CDR3 is TGTGCCAGCAGCTTGCTCGGACAGGGTAAAAACATTCAGTACTTC. It specifies CASSLLGQGKNIQYF. Combining the CDR3 with reference TRBV5-6 and TRBJ2-4 gives the whole variable domain DAGVTQSPTHLIKTRGQQVTLRCSPKSGHDTVSWYQQALGQGPQFIFQYYEEEERQRGNFPDRFSGHQFPNYSSELNVNALLLGDSALYLCASSLLGQGKNIQYFGAGTRLSVL.

The chain couples TRBV28 to TRBJ2-5; 9 positions match TRBD1. Germline CDR1 and CDR2: MDHEN and SYDVKM. V dropped 6 bases and J dropped 6; count of bases not matched to a gene: 11. CDR3 size: 15 residues. The DNA for the CDR3 is TGTGCCAGCAGACAACTAACAGGGGGCGGGCAGACCCAGTACTTC. Its translation is CASRQLTGGGQTQYF.

The sample holds one count of this clone. The chain uses TRBV7-9 and TRBJ1-5; TRBD1 is a possible D gene (6 bases). The CDR3 is 15 amino acids. Trimming stripped 4 bases from V and 2 bases from J, with 12 bases between. Germline values: CDR1 SEHNR, CDR2 FQNEAQ (reference sequence). CDR3 nucleotide sequence: TGTGCCAGCAGCTCAGGGGTCTTCGGCAATCAGCCCCAGCATTTT. Translated, it gives CASSSGVFGNQPQHF. The full variable domain, its missing parts supplied by reference TRBV7-9 and TRBJ1-5, is DTGVSQNPRHKITKRGQNVTFRCDPISEHNRLYWYRQTLGQGPEFLTYFQNEAQLEKSRLLSDRFSAERPKGSFSTLEIQRTEQGDSAMYLCASSSGVFGNQPQHFGDGTRLSIL.

The chain employs TRBV30 and TRBJ1-5, with D unresolved. The V and J ends lost 1 base and 0 bases respectively, with 4 bases between them. The CDR3 runs 13 residues. Per the germline V gene, CDR1 is GTSNPN and CDR2 is SVGIG (reference sequence). As DNA, the CDR3 is TGTGCCTGGAGTGCCTTTAGCAATCAGCCCCAGCATTTT. It yields the protein CAWSAFSNQPQHF. Based on the CDR3 plus reference TRBV30 and TRBJ1-5, the full variable domain is SQTIHQWPATLVQPVGSPLSLECTVEGTSNPNLYWYRQAAGRGLQLLFYSVGIGQISSEVPQNLSASRPQDRQFILSSKKLLLSDSGFYLCAWSAFSNQPQHFGDGTRLSIL.

The chain employs TRBV11-2 and TRBJ2-2; D gene uncertain. Trimming shortened V by 8 bases and J by 6 bases, and 13 bases separated the two germline ends. The length of the CDR3 is 13 residues. CDR1 and CDR2 from the germline V gene are SGHAT and FQNNGV. CDR3 DNA sequence: TGTGCCAGCCAAAACAGTTTCTCCGGGGAGCTGTTTTTT. It specifies CASQNSFSGELFF.

V is TRBV7-2 and J is TRBJ1-1; D perhaps matches TRBD1 (6 bases). The CDR3 has 15 amino acids. The germline V gene encodes CDR1 SGHTA and CDR2 FQGNSA. Trimming took 6 bases from V and 1 from J, leaving 15 bases between them. The DNA of the CDR3 is TGTGCCAGCAGTCCAATTATGGGACAGAACACTGAAGCTTTCTTT. This translates into CASSPIMGQNTEAFF. Full variable domain (rest looked up from reference TRBV7-2 and TRBJ1-1): GAGVSQSPSNKVTEKGKDVELRCDPISGHTALYWYRQSLGQGLEFLIYFQGNSAPDKSGLPSDRFSAERTGGSVSTLTIQRTQQEDSAVYLCASSPIMGQNTEAFFGQGTRLTVV.

V usage is TRBV14 and J usage is TRBJ1-6; possible D gene TRBD1, 6 bases. V dropped 4 bases and J dropped 5 bases, with 9 bases sitting between them. The CDR3 totals 14 residues. Germline V gene sequence: CDR1 SGHDN, CDR2 FVKESK. This CDR3 reads CASSRDTHNSPLHF. The CDR3 DNA is TGTGCCAGCAGCCGGGACACTCATAATTCACCCCTCCACTTT. Variable domain in full (rest from reference TRBV14 and TRBJ1-6): EAGVTQFPSHSVIEKGQTVTLRCDPISGHDNLYWYRRVMGKEIKFLLHFVKESKQDESGMPNNRFLAERTGGTYSTLKVQPAELEDSGVYFCASSRDTHNSPLHFGNGTRLTVT.

This chain connects TRBV30 to TRBJ1-3; the match to TRBD1 covers 9 bases. The germline gives CDR1 GTSNPN, CDR2 SVGIG (reference sequence). The length of the CDR3 is 16 residues. J was trimmed by 4 bases and V by 4 bases; bases with no gene match: 11. CDR3 nucleotides: TGTGCCTGGACTCGGCCGGGACAGGGCTCGGGAAACACCATATATTTT. Encoded protein: CAWTRPGQGSGNTIYF.

The V and J genes are TRBV7-2 and TRBJ2-3, with TRBD1 as a possible D gene (6 bases). The CDR3 is 15 amino acids. The V end lost 1 base, the J end lost 1 base, and 9 bases lay between the germline ends. The germline gives CDR1 SGHTA, CDR2 FQGNSA. CDR3 loop: CASSLGGHGTDTQYF. The CDR3 nucleotides are TGTGCCAGCAGCTTAGGGGGACATGGCACAGATACGCAGTATTTT.

The rearrangement joins TRBV28 to TRBJ2-7, with 7 nucleotides matching TRBD2. The CDR3 totals 14 residues. CDR1 and CDR2 (germline): MDHEN, SYDVKM. Trimming removed 6 bases from V and 3 bases from J; junction bases left unmatched: 8. The CDR3 nucleotides read TGTGCCAGCAGGCCGGCGGGCGGGGGCTACGAGCAGTACTTC. Its translation is CASRPAGGGYEQYF.

This clone is a singleton in its sample. The V gene is TRBV6-2 or TRBV6-3, the J gene TRBJ1-4; 8 bases map to TRBD1. Germline loops: CDR1 MNHEY, CDR2 SVGEGT. The CDR3 has 15 residues. The V gene end was trimmed by 7 bases and the J gene end by 5 bases; junction bases not matched to a gene: 9. The CDR3 spells CASTPRQGRNEKLFF. CDR3 sequence (DNA): TGTGCCAGCACCCCCAGACAGGGGCGGAATGAAAAACTGTTTTTT.

This clone turned up a few times. This sequence joins TRBV6-6 and TRBJ2-2; D is uncertain. Germline CDR1 is MNHNY and CDR2 is SVGAGI (reference sequence). The CDR3 loop spans 13 amino acids. Trimming took off 2 bases at V and 4 bases at J, with 5 bases between the two ends. CDR3 nucleotide sequence: TGTGCCAGCAGTTACGCTAGCACCGGGGAGCTGTTTTTT. Its protein is CASSYASTGELFF.